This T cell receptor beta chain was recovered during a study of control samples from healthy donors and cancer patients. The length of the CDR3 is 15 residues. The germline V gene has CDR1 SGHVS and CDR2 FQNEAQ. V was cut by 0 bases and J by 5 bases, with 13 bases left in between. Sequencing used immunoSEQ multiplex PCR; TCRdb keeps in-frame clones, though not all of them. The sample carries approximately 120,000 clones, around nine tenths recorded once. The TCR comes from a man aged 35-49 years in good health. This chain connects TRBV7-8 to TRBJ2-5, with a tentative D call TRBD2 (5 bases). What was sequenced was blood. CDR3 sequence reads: CASSLALRGSETQYF. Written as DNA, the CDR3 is TGTGCCAGCAGCTTAGCGCTAAGAGGGAGCGAGACCCAGTACTTC.